One sample yielded the 3 T cell receptor beta chains listed below, sequenced in a study of cytomegalovirus exposure and HLA in healthy donors. The PCR made use of 60 Vbeta and 13 Jbeta primers. TCRdb keeps only in-frame clones here, not all; method: immunoSEQ multiplex PCR. The repertoire holds about 190,000 clones, with 65% to 80% as singletons. Sequencing was performed on PBMCs. The receptor set was obtained from a man aged 30 to 45 in good health and CMV-seropositive.

This clone was seen only a few times. The chain couples TRBV21-1 to TRBJ1-6; TRBD1 is the table's D call and was not checked against the DNA. TRBV21-1 is flagged as a pseudogene. The CDR3 is made up of 17 amino acids. The CDR3 protein is CASSPGDREDFGSPLHF. CDR3 in DNA: TGTGCCAGCAGCCCAGGGGACAGGGAGGATTTCGGTTCACCCCTCCACTTT.

The genes are TRBV19 and TRBJ2-7; D might be TRBD2 (7 bases). Trimming took 5 bases from V and 1 from J, leaving 18 bases between them. The length of the CDR3 is 16 residues. The V gene's germline CDR1 is LNHDA and CDR2 SQIVND (reference sequence). The CDR3: CASSAGGAGASYEQYF. The CDR3 DNA reads as TGTGCCAGTAGTGCTGGGGGGGCAGGCGCATCCTACGAGCAGTACTTC.

In this sample, this clone turned up a few times. V is TRBV6-4 and J is TRBJ1-1, with D possibly matching TRBD1 (6 bases). Germline V CDR1 and CDR2: MRHNA, SNTAGT. This CDR3 has 13 residues. V lost 6 bases, J lost 1 base, and 9 bases lay in between. For the CDR3, the DNA is TGTGCCAGCAGCGTACAGGGGAACACTGAAGCTTTCTTT. This translates into CASSVQGNTEAFF.